Shown below are 2 T cell receptor beta chains from a single sample sequenced in a study of blood T cell repertoires in COVID-19 (TCRdb year 2020). The library was generated by the immunoSEQ multiplex PCR assay. Imported from immuneACCESS, the table was reduced by TCRdb to in-frame sequences with V and J called. These copies leave out some clones; in studies compared against another copy, an unresolved V gene accounts for under half, and the cause of the remainder is not known. This sample gives about 160,000 clones in total; around 74% of them show up just once. The ten largest clones take up roughly 2.8% of the sample. The sample consisted of peripheral blood. The origin of the receptors is a man aged 65-85 years with acute or convalescent COVID-19.

This clone came up once. V is TRBV7-3 and J is TRBJ2-7; tentatively, D is TRBD1 (6 bases). The ends were cut back, 2 bases at V and 6 bases at J, with 11 bases in the middle. Germline V CDR1 and CDR2: SGHTA, FQGTGA. This CDR3 spans 13 amino acids. CDR3 protein: CASSLSGAGEQYF. The CDR3 DNA follows: TGTGCCAGCAGCTTATCAGGGGCGGGCGAGCAGTACTTC.

The CDR3 here is CATRGGAAPNEKLFF. Here the CDR3 DNA reads TGCGCCACCCGGGGGGGTGCTGCACCTAATGAAAAACTGTTTTTT. The V gene is TRBV5-1, the J gene TRBJ1-4, with D possibly TRBD1 on 5 matching bases. With 9 bases removed from V and 3 bases from J, the gap between germline ends came to 18 bases. This CDR3 has 15 amino acids. CDR1 is SGHRS and CDR2 is YFSETQ in the germline V gene.